This T cell receptor (beta chain) derives from a study of T-cell reconstitution after alpha-beta-depleted transplantation in children. General study results and limits: Several hundred expanded graft clones reportedly were the source of alpha-beta T cells about two months after transplant. Surviving recipient cells, namely T cells and thymic progenitors, were the source of high day-60 TCRbeta diversity in some patients. From newly produced T cells came most of the T-cell counts and diversity one year after transplant.

Unique molecular identifiers were incorporated during preparation of the TCRbeta library. One entry per CDR3 protein results from TCRdb running MiXCR on the PCR reads. The repertoire consists of fewer than 250,000 distinct CDR3 sequences, with 7.5% to 9.5% occurring once and the leading ten covering approximately 6%. Comments on this clonotype: Its cognate antigen is unknown.

Trimming pared 8 bases from V and 6 bases from J, leaving 8 bases between. The CDR3 extends over 11 amino acids. From germline, CDR1 is MNHEY and CDR2 SVGEGT. This material consisted of PBMCs, mostly from graft donor cells, taken 180 days after TCRalphabeta/CD19-depleted stem cell transplant. This receptor was taken from a male patient aged 10-17 years who had a stem cell transplant for acute lymphoblastic leukemia, so the T cells may come from the graft donor. V usage is TRBV6-2 or TRBV6-3 and J usage is TRBJ2-1, with D unclear. CDR3 sequence reads: CASENGNEQFF. CDR3 coding DNA: TGTGCCAGCGAGAACGGCAATGAGCAGTTCTTC.